This TCR beta chain was captured in a study of blood T cell repertoires in COVID-19. The wider study: Acute-phase and convalescent COVID-19 samples originated in the United States, Italy and Spain. The cDNA or gDNA used as material had been derived from T cells, B-cell-depleted T cells, or PBMCs.

Methods used by the authors: Estimation of nucleated cell counts was performed using reference gene primer amplification. TCRdb's table, derived via immunoSEQ multiplex PCR, lists solely in-frame clones and lacks some. That table furnishes V, J and clone size, whereas the DNA furnished D and trimming. The data hold 60,000 to 85,000 clones, with around 90% observed a single time. CDR1 SGHTA and CDR2 FQGNSA come from the germline V gene. The V gene lost 3 bases and the J gene lost 6 bases, with 15 bases spanning the gap. The CDR3 has 15 amino acids. The specimen was peripheral blood. The chain links TRBV7-2 to TRBJ1-5; D possibly corresponds to TRBD1 (6 bases). The sequence derives from a woman of 80 years or more with active or convalescent COVID-19. This chain's CDR3 is CASSLGVGQFQPQHF. CDR3 DNA sequence: TGTGCCAGCAGCTTGGGGGTAGGACAGTTTCAGCCCCAGCATTTT.